The 18 T cell receptor beta chains presented below share a single source sample, sequenced in a study of blood T cell repertoires in COVID-19. The assay was immunoSEQ multiplex PCR, and TCRdb's table has in-frame clones only and misses some. The data show about 61,000 clones, approximately 83% seen once. Sequenced: peripheral blood. Source of these receptors: a human donor in a cohort sampled during active COVID-19.

V usage is TRBV28 and J usage is TRBJ2-3; D is unclear. The CDR3 spans 14 residues. The V gene's germline CDR1 is MDHEN and CDR2 SYDVKM. Trimming removed 7 bases from V and 7 bases from J, with 18 bases in between. Here the CDR3 reads CASISPQRWHTQYF. In nucleotides, the CDR3 is TGTGCCAGCATTTCCCCCCAGAGGTGGCATACGCAGTATTTT. Filled out from reference TRBV28 and TRBJ2-3, the complete variable domain reads DVKVTQSSRYLVKRTGEKVFLECVQDMDHENMFWYRQDPGLGLRLIYFSYDVKMKEKGDIPEGYSVSREKKERFSLILESASTNQTSMYLCASISPQRWHTQYFGPGTRLTVL.

This chain uses TRBV24-1 with TRBJ1-2; no firm D call. Germline CDR1 and CDR2: KGHDR and SFDVKD. Trimming cost V 4 bases and J 5 bases, with 10 bases left between them. This CDR3 spans 13 amino acids. The CDR3 coding sequence is TGTGCCACCAGTGACGGGAAATTGTATGGCTACACCTTC. Translation gives CATSDGKLYGYTF.

This sequence joins TRBV18 and TRBJ2-2, with 7 nucleotides matching TRBD2. The CDR3 contains 18 residues. Germline V CDR1 and CDR2: KGHSH, LQKENI. Trimming at V came to 2 bases and at J to 0 bases, leaving 9 bases not matched to a gene. As DNA, the CDR3 is TGTGCCAGCTCACCAGGGACTACGTCATTTTCGAACACCGGGGAGCTGTTTTTT. Its protein product is CASSPGTTSFSNTGELFF.

The V gene is TRBV5-1, the J gene TRBJ1-1; TRBD1 aligns across 8 bases. Per germline, CDR1 SGHRS and CDR2 YFSETQ. The CDR3 spans 13 residues. With 3 bases clipped from V and 8 bases from J, the junction kept 6 bases outside the gene matches. CDR3 amino acids: CASSSDRGLEAFF. CDR3 nucleotides: TGCGCCAGCAGCTCAGACAGGGGACTAGAAGCTTTCTTT.

The chain links TRBV29-1 to TRBJ2-3, with TRBD2 as a possible D gene (6 bases). Germline V CDR1 and CDR2: SQVTM, ANQGSEA. Trimming removed 7 bases at V and 5 bases at J, with 13 bases between. The CDR3 contains 12 residues. CDR3 coding DNA: TGCAGCGCCCTAGCGTGGGGAGATACGCAGTATTTT. It is translated as CSALAWGDTQYF.

The genes are TRBV2 and TRBJ2-7; 8 bases fit TRBD1. V gave up 6 bases and J gave up 7 bases; unmatched junction bases: 8. Germline V gene lookup returns CDR1 SNHLY and CDR2 FYNNEI. The CDR3 consists of 13 residues. The DNA for the CDR3 is TGTGCCAGCAGGACCCAGGGGGCAGGGGAGCAGTACTTC. This gives the protein CASRTQGAGEQYF.

The genes are TRBV7-2 and TRBJ1-2, with 7 positions matching TRBD1. With V trimmed by 5 bases and J by 7 bases, 10 bases remained unmatched. Per germline, CDR1 SGHTA and CDR2 FQGNSA. The CDR3 extends over 14 amino acids. The CDR3 protein is CASSPRQGKGGYTF. As DNA, the CDR3 is TGTGCCAGCAGCCCTCGACAGGGTAAGGGTGGCTACACCTTC. The full variable domain, in which reference TRBV7-2 and TRBJ1-2 provide the parts outside the CDR3, is GAGVSQSPSNKVTEKGKDVELRCDPISGHTALYWYRQSLGQGLEFLIYFQGNSAPDKSGLPSDRFSAERTGGSVSTLTIQRTQQEDSAVYLCASSPRQGKGGYTFGSGTRLTVV.

The chain recombines TRBV12-3 or TRBV12-4 with TRBJ1-3; D gene ambiguous. V was clipped by 6 bases and J by 0 bases, with 6 bases between them. The CDR3 runs 13 residues. DNA for the CDR3: TGTGCCAGCAGCGGGTACTCTGGAAACACCATATATTTT. This codes for CASSGYSGNTIYF.

The gene calls are TRBV18 and TRBJ1-2; 12 nucleotides line up with TRBD1. Germline CDR1 is KGHSH and CDR2 is LQKENI. V shed 3 bases and J 6 bases; nucleotides not matched to a gene: 5. The CDR3 extends over 15 amino acids. CDR3 sequence: CASSPGQGALNGYTF. As DNA, the CDR3 is TGTGCCAGCTCACCGGGACAGGGGGCGTTGAATGGCTACACCTTC.

The CDR3 sequence: CASRVSGGTDTQYF. The CDR3 DNA reads TGTGCCAGCAGAGTTAGCGGGGGCACAGATACGCAGTATTTT. V and J are TRBV7-3 and TRBJ2-3; 8 nucleotides match TRBD2. The V gene end was trimmed by 6 bases and the J gene end by 1 base; junction bases not matched to a gene: 3. This CDR3 region has 14 residues. In germline, CDR1 is SGHTA, CDR2 FQGTGA.

This chain uses TRBV28 with TRBJ1-5; TRBD1 is a possible D gene (5 bases). V lost 6 bases and J lost 8, with 23 bases in between. CDR3 size: 16 residues. Germline lookup yields CDR1 MDHEN and CDR2 SYDVKM. This CDR3 is CASRATLGQGTEPQHF. DNA of the CDR3: TGTGCCAGCAGGGCGACATTAGGGCAGGGAACCGAGCCCCAGCATTTT.

The gene calls are TRBV24-1 and TRBJ2-1; D gene ambiguous. The V gene lost 3 bases and the J gene lost 6 bases, with 14 bases spanning the gap. Per the germline V gene, CDR1 is KGHDR and CDR2 is SFDVKD. CDR3 size: 15 residues. In DNA form, the CDR3 reads TGTGCCACCAGTGATGATCTCCGAGGTCTCAATGAGCAGTTCTTC. It is translated as CATSDDLRGLNEQFF.

There are a few counts of this clone. V gene TRBV18 combines with J gene TRBJ2-2; possibly TRBD1 for D (5 bases). The CDR3 covers 14 residues. V was trimmed by 2 bases and J by 5 bases, leaving 9 bases between them. Germline V CDR1 and CDR2: KGHSH, LQKENI. Written as DNA, the CDR3 is TGTGCCAGCTCACCAAGACAGTTAACCGGGGAGCTGTTTTTT. Translation: CASSPRQLTGELFF.

The chain is built from TRBV3-1 (or the pseudogene TRBV3-2) and TRBJ2-2, with 7 positions matching TRBD1. Germline trimming cut 5 bases from V and 0 bases from J; bases unmatched to any gene: 3. Per the germline V gene, CDR1 is LGHDT and CDR2 is YNNKEL (reference sequence). The CDR3 consists of 15 residues. The CDR3 bases are TGTGCCAGCAGCTCCGGGACAGCGAACACCGGGGAGCTGTTTTTT. Translated: CASSSGTANTGELFF.

The rearrangement uses TRBV4-1 and TRBJ2-3; 12 nucleotides align to TRBD2. Germline V gene lookup returns CDR1 MGHRA and CDR2 YSYEKL. Germline trimming cut 1 base from V and 6 bases from J; bases unmatched to any gene: 14. The CDR3 is 19 residues long. The CDR3 loop reads CASSQGTSGIQLAGDTQYF. The DNA for the CDR3 is TGCGCCAGCAGCCAAGGGACTAGCGGGATTCAACTGGCGGGGGATACGCAGTATTTT.

This chain joins TRBV18 and TRBJ2-3; 15 positions agree with TRBD2. V lost 0 bases and J lost 6; bases outside the gene matches: 7. Germline loops: CDR1 KGHSH, CDR2 LQKENI. The CDR3 covers 18 residues. The CDR3, as DNA: TGTGCCAGCTCACCACCGGGACTAGCGGGAGGAACGTTGGATACGCAGTATTTT. Translating it yields CASSPPGLAGGTLDTQYF.

This chain's CDR3 is CASSPGGFYGYTF. The CDR3 DNA follows: TGTGCCAGCAGCCCTGGGGGCTTCTATGGCTACACCTTC. This chain connects TRBV11-2 to TRBJ1-2, with TRBD1 as a possible D gene (6 bases). Germline CDR1 SGHAT, CDR2 FQNNGV. Trimming pared 5 bases from V and 4 bases from J, leaving 11 bases between. This CDR3 region has 13 residues. Looking up the rest from reference TRBV11-2 and TRBJ1-2 gives the full variable domain: EAGVAQSPRYKIIEKRQSVAFWCNPISGHATLYWYQQILGQGPKLLIQFQNNGVVDDSQLPKDRFSAERLKGVDSTLKIQPAKLEDSAVYLCASSPGGFYGYTFGSGTRLTVV.

The CDR3 nucleotides read TGTGCCAGCAGTTACAGGGGCCTCCCTGAAGCTTTCTTT. Translated, it gives CASSYRGLPEAFF. The chain employs TRBV12-3 or TRBV12-4 and TRBJ1-1, with TRBD1 matching over 7 bases. The CDR3 is 13 residues long. The ends lost 4 bases at V and 6 bases at J; junction bases unmatched: 5.